Sequencing of this T cell receptor beta chain was carried out in a study of blood T cell repertoires in COVID-19. Background on the study: The study drew acute and convalescent COVID-19 samples from the United States, Italy and Spain. In each case, the material was cDNA or gDNA derived from T cells, B-cell-depleted T cells, or PBMCs.

Patients in Seattle were enrolled during active infection, then followed longitudinally. Germline CDR1 and CDR2: LGHDT and YNNKEL (reference sequence). V lost 4 bases, J lost 10 bases, and 6 bases stayed unmatched. This CDR3 has 12 residues. Original processing methods: Reference gene primer amplification in the assay estimated nucleated cell counts. The assay was immunoSEQ multiplex PCR, and TCRdb's table has in-frame clones only and misses some. That table is the source of V, J and clone size, and D and trimming were worked out from the DNA. The sample carries around 270,000 clones, around 87% recorded once.

The source of this sequence is a woman between 55 and 75 years old with COVID-19, enrolled during active disease. Sequencing used peripheral blood. This sequence joins TRBV3-1 (or the pseudogene TRBV3-2) and TRBJ1-1; 7 nucleotides line up with TRBD1. This CDR3 reads CASSPIQGPAFF. The CDR3, as DNA: TGTGCCAGCAGCCCTATACAGGGGCCAGCTTTCTTT.